The T cell receptor beta chain described here comes from a study of blood T cell repertoires in COVID-19. Study-level background: Spain, Italy and the United States supplied samples that represented acute and convalescent COVID-19. Sources were T cells, B-cell-depleted T cells, or PBMCs; the material itself was cDNA or gDNA.

Sequenced by immunoSEQ multiplex PCR; TCRdb stores in-frame clones only, minus some. The data hold 150,000 or so clones, with around 84% observed a single time. This clone came up a few times. Germline loops: CDR1 SQVTM, CDR2 ANQGSEA. V lost 7 bases to trimming and J lost 0 bases, with 12 bases between them. The CDR3 loop spans 14 amino acids. Sequencing input: peripheral blood. This receptor was taken from a woman older than 75 with acute or convalescent COVID-19. The genes are TRBV29-1 and TRBJ2-2; D is perhaps TRBD2 (6 bases). CDR3 amino acids: CSAEGLTNTGELFF. The CDR3 DNA reads as TGCAGCGCCGAGGGACTGACGAACACCGGGGAGCTGTTTTTT.